The clone carrying this T cell receptor (beta chain) showed up just a few times. The J segment lost 5 bases and the V segment lost 0 bases, leaving 3 bases of the junction unmatched. CDR1 is GTSNPN and CDR2 is SVGIG in the germline V gene (reference sequence). The CDR3 consists of 14 residues. This record belongs to a study of blood T cell repertoires in COVID-19. In the original processing: Nucleated cell counts were estimated from reference gene primer amplification. Some clones are missing from TCRdb's copy, which holds only in-frame ones; the method was immunoSEQ multiplex PCR. The D gene and trimming were derived from the DNA, and the V and J assignments and clone size from that table. The sample records about 250,000 clones, 82% being singletons.

This chain joins TRBV30 and TRBJ2-2; TRBD2 agrees at 7 bases. The receptor was isolated from a woman older than 75 with active or convalescent COVID-19. The sample taken for sequencing was peripheral blood. The CDR3 here is CAWSVGLTTGELFF. The CDR3 DNA sequence: TGTGCCTGGAGTGTGGGACTAACGACCGGGGAGCTGTTTTTT.